Listed below are T cell receptor beta chains from one sample, sequenced in a study of T cell responses to AZD1222 COVID-19 vaccine. Method: immunoSEQ multiplex PCR; TCRdb's copy keeps in-frame clones and lacks some. The sample holds some 160,000 clones; around 90% are singletons and the top ten take around 1.8%. Sequencing was performed on peripheral blood, taken 28 days after the second AZD1222 dose. All receptors come from an adult who received the AZD1222 COVID-19 vaccine. Both conserved end residues are part of each CDR3. Fields, in order: V gene, J gene, clone size, D gene, CDR3 DNA, CDR3 protein. The D gene is left open where the match is weak. Rows give clone size only sometimes, using once, few, many, or a class for an expanded clone.

>TRBV3-1/TRBV3-2|TRBJ1-1|NA|NA
TGTGCCAGCAGCCCCTCCGGGGGGTACACTGAAGCTTTCTTT
CASSPSGGYTEAFF
>TRBV6-5|TRBJ2-7|NA|TRBD1
TGTGCCAGCAGTACCACCTCGACAGGGGACTACGAGCAGTACTTC
CASSTTSTGDYEQYF
>TRBV9|TRBJ1-4|NA|NA
TGTGCCAGCAGCGTAGGTCAGGGGACTAATGAAAAACTGTTTTTT
CASSVGQGTNEKLFF
>TRBV6-1|TRBJ1-2|NA|NA
TGTGCCAGCAGTGAGAGCACAGGGAACCTCTATGGCTACACCTTC
CASSESTGNLYGYTF
>TRBV5-4|TRBJ2-1|once|NA
TGTGCCAGCAGCTTACAGGGATCCTACAATGAGCAGTTCTTC
CASSLQGSYNEQFF
>TRBV9|TRBJ2-1|NA|NA
TGTGCCAGCAGCCAAGAGGAGGGATTGCAGTTCTTC
CASSQEEGLQFF
>TRBV30|TRBJ1-1|NA|NA
TGTGCCTGGAGCCGGGACACTAACACTGAAGCTTTCTTT
CAWSRDTNTEAFF
>TRBV7-9|TRBJ2-6|NA|NA
TGTGCCAGCAGCGCCAGGGACCCTGGGGCCAACGTCCTGACTTTC
CASSARDPGANVLTF
>TRBV3-1/TRBV3-2|TRBJ2-7|few|NA
TGTGCCAGCAGCCAGGGGTCTGGAGAGCAGTACTTC
CASSQGSGEQYF
>TRBV6-4|TRBJ2-1|NA|TRBD2
TGTGCCAGCAGCCCCGCGGGGGGGGCAACCCTCTACAATGAGCAGTTCTTC
CASSPAGGATLYNEQFF
>TRBV12-3/TRBV12-4|TRBJ1-2|NA|NA
TGTGCCAGCAGATCCGCTATGGTCTATGGCTACACCTTC
CASRSAMVYGYTF
>TRBV7-9|TRBJ1-1|few|NA
TGTGCCAGCAGCGGACCTAGGGCGGTGGGCACTGAAGCTTTCTTT
CASSGPRAVGTEAFF
>TRBV5-6|TRBJ1-4|NA|NA
TGTGCCAGCAGCTTGGTCGGAACAGCAACTAATGAAAAACTGTTTTTT
CASSLVGTATNEKLFF
>TRBV7-8|TRBJ2-1|few|TRBD2
TGTGCCAGCAGCTTAGATCGGGCTAGCGGTCTCGTCTTGGAGCAGTTCTTC
CASSLDRASGLVLEQFF
>TRBV27|TRBJ1-1|NA|NA
TGTGCCAGCAGTTTTAACGGGGGGGACACTGAAGCTTTCTTT
CASSFNGGDTEAFF
>TRBV7-9|TRBJ2-7|NA|TRBD1
TGTGCCAGCAGCTCCACCCAGGGGGTGCAGTACTTC
CASSSTQGVQYF
>TRBV6-5|TRBJ1-2|once|NA
TGTGCCAGCAGTTCCCACATGTCCGGGGCCCAGGGTGGCTACACCTTC
CASSSHMSGAQGGYTF
>TRBV15|TRBJ1-6|NA|NA
TGTGCCACCAGCAGAGAAGTGGCCAGCCTAAGGGCCCTCCACTTT
CATSREVASLRALHF
>TRBV19|TRBJ1-5|NA|NA
TGTGCCAGTATTAAACAGGGCAGCAATCAGCCCCAGCATTTT
CASIKQGSNQPQHF
>TRBV6-1|TRBJ1-4|NA|NA
TGTGCCAGCAGTGAAGATGGGGGCGCGGCGGTGAAACTGTTTTTT
CASSEDGGAAVKLFF
>TRBV2|TRBJ1-4|NA|NA
TGTGCCAGCAGTTTAAGGGGGGGAGCTAATGAAAAACTGTTTTTT
CASSLRGGANEKLFF
>TRBV7-8|TRBJ1-6|NA|NA
TGTGCCAGCAGCTTAGAAGACAGGTGGAATTCACCCCTCCACTTT
CASSLEDRWNSPLHF
>TRBV15|TRBJ1-3|NA|TRBD1
TGTGCCACCAGCAGAGGACAGGGTGCTGGAAACACCATATATTTT
CATSRGQGAGNTIYF
>TRBV27|TRBJ2-1|NA|NA
TGTGCCAGCAGTACTAGGAACAATGAGCAGTTCTTC
CASSTRNNEQFF
>TRBV2|TRBJ1-4|NA|NA
TGTGCCAGCAGTGGCCGGGCGGGTGAAAAACTGTTTTTT
CASSGRAGEKLFF
>TRBV7-3|TRBJ2-3|NA|TRBD2
TGTGCCAGCAGCTTAACTGGCGGGAGAACAACAGATACGCAGTATTTT
CASSLTGGRTTDTQYF
>TRBV6-6|TRBJ1-6|NA|TRBD1
TGTGCCAGCAGTGCCCGGGACAGCAATTCACCCCTCCACTTT
CASSARDSNSPLHF
>TRBV10-2|TRBJ2-2|once|TRBD1
TGCGCCAGCAGCATCTCGACAGGGGCCGGGGAGCTGTTTTTT
CASSISTGAGELFF
>TRBV5-5|TRBJ2-1|NA|NA
TGTGCCAGCAGCTTGGTTCATAATACAGGGCCCTACAATGAGCAGTTCTTC
CASSLVHNTGPYNEQFF
>TRBV19|TRBJ1-5|NA|TRBD1
TGTGCCAGTAGTTCATGGACAGGGAATCAGCCCCAGCATTTT
CASSSWTGNQPQHF